The entry below gives a single TCR beta chain sequence along with its context. Its antigen is currently unknown. CD45RO-negative, CCR7-selected cells formed the naive CD8 fraction, which excluded terminally differentiated effector memory CD45RA+ cells. The study drew all its donors from Caucasian adults living in Nashville, Tennessee. This sample was taken from a study of shared clonotypes between healthy human individuals. Generated by immunoSEQ multiplex PCR, the TCRdb table keeps only in-frame clones and is missing some. This sample has around 640,000 clones, with approximately 96% found just once. Trimming shortened V by 3 bases and J by 7 bases, and 8 bases separated the two germline ends. The CDR3 covers 12 residues. The V gene's germline CDR1 is SGHNT and CDR2 YYREEE (reference sequence). Findings of the study overall: The generation probabilities recorded for non-shared clonotypes fell below those of clonotypes shared by all four donors.

This receptor was identified in a woman aged 25 to 39 in good health. The V and J genes are TRBV5-4 and TRBJ2-1; either TRBD1 or TRBD2 may fit D (5 bases each). Source material: naive CD8+ T cells sorted from blood. DNA of the CDR3: TGTGCCAGCAGCTCTGAGGGGAATGAGCAGTTCTTC. Translated, it gives CASSSEGNEQFF.